The next 28 T cell receptor beta chains were all read from a single sample in a study of blood T cells in healthy people across ages. A J-beta primer mix and a sample-barcoded 5' primer were used in a second PCR of about 6 to 12 cycles. TCRdb processed the 5' RACE reads anew with MiXCR; each CDR3 protein has one entry. Among some 1 million distinct CDR3 sequences listed, around 45% were seen once. Sequencing used blood. Source of these receptors: a woman in her sixties in good health.

This clonotype was observed a few times. The J gene is TRBJ2-4, the V gene TRBV6-5; no clear D. The DNA end favors TRBJ2-5, so the J call may be wrong. The CDR3 is made up of 14 amino acids. Germline values: CDR1 MNHEY, CDR2 SVGAGI. The CDR3 loop reads CASSPPPGVETQYF. The CDR3, as DNA: TGTGCCAGCAGCCCCCCCCCGGGTGTAGAGACCCAGTACTTC.

The chain links TRBV4-1 to TRBJ2-1, with a tentative D call TRBD2 (5 bases). This CDR3 spans 18 amino acids. Trimming cost V 0 bases and J 4 bases, with 19 bases left between them. The V gene's germline CDR1 is MGHRA and CDR2 YSYEKL. CDR3 residues: CASSQDSARLAAYNEQFF. In DNA form, the CDR3 reads TGCGCCAGCAGCCAAGATTCGGCTCGGCTAGCAGCTTACAATGAGCAGTTCTTC.

There are many counts of this clonotype. The CDR3 here is CASSPPGLSTDTQYF. The CDR3 DNA reads as TGTGCCAGCAGCCCCCCGGGACTAAGCACAGATACGCAGTATTTT. J is TRBJ2-3 and V is TRBV7-9; the match to TRBD2 covers 7 bases. The V gene's germline CDR1 is SEHNR and CDR2 FQNEAQ (reference sequence). V was pared by 5 bases and J by 0 bases, with 5 bases of the junction left unmatched. The length of the CDR3 is 15 residues.

The chain uses TRBV11-2 and TRBJ2-2; 10 bases are shared with TRBD1. This CDR3 is built from 15 residues. V dropped 3 bases and J dropped 6; count of bases not matched to a gene: 4. Per germline, CDR1 SGHAT and CDR2 FQNNGV. The CDR3 nucleotides read TGTGCCAGCAGCTTTTCAGGACAGGGGGCCGGGGAGCTGTTTTTT. It yields the protein CASSFSGQGAGELFF. Looking up the rest from reference TRBV11-2 and TRBJ2-2 gives the full variable domain: EAGVAQSPRYKIIEKRQSVAFWCNPISGHATLYWYQQILGQGPKLLIQFQNNGVVDDSQLPKDRFSAERLKGVDSTLKIQPAKLEDSAVYLCASSFSGQGAGELFFGEGSRLTVL.

A few counts support this clonotype. The chain joins TRBV29-1 to TRBJ2-1, with D possibly TRBD2 on 6 matching bases. V shed 5 bases and J shed 9 bases, with 14 bases lying between them. This CDR3 is 12 amino acids long. The germline CDR1 and CDR2 sequences are SQVTM and ANQGSEA. This CDR3 is CSVWLSGLEQFF. The CDR3 DNA is TGCAGCGTTTGGCTTAGCGGCCTTGAGCAGTTCTTC.

In its sample, this clonotype was seen a few times. The CDR3 DNA is TGCGCCAGCAGTGGGGGGACAGGGGTCCATTACGAGCAGTACTTC. Amino acid sequence: CASSGGTGVHYEQYF. The genes are TRBV10-2 and TRBJ2-7; TRBD1 aligns across 10 bases. V shed 4 bases, J shed 4 bases, and the junction held 7 bases outside the gene matches. The CDR3 covers 15 residues. Germline CDR1 and CDR2: WSHSY and SAAADI.

CDR3 DNA: TGCAGTGCGGGGGGTGAGCGCGAGCAGTACTTC. Residues: CSAGGEREQYF. The V gene is TRBV20-1, the J gene TRBJ2-7; a weak D match, TRBD2 (6 bases). Germline assignment: CDR1 DFQATT and CDR2 SNEGSKA (reference sequence). The V gene lost 6 bases and the J gene lost 6 bases, with 12 bases spanning the gap. The CDR3 is made up of 11 amino acids.

As to this clonotype: A junction boundary mismatches the germline segment, possibly from a read error. This rearrangement joins TRBV29-1 to TRBJ2-5; 7 bases fit TRBD1. Germline CDR1 SQVTM, CDR2 ANQGSEA. CDR3 length equals 18 residues. The CDR3 DNA sequence: TGCAGCGCCGCGAGGGTCGGTAGGGGGCAAGAGGGGCAAGAGACCCGGTACTTC. Its translation: CSAARVGRGQEGQETRYF.

This clonotype was found once. Mismatch with germline at one junction end may stem from a read error. The rearrangement joins TRBV29-1 to TRBJ2-3, with TRBD2 matching over 11 bases. This CDR3 is built from 15 residues. Germline V gene sequence: CDR1 SQVTM, CDR2 ANQGSEA. In DNA form, the CDR3 reads TGCAGCGTCGCCGGGACTAGCGGCGCCACAGATGCGCAGTATTTT. Translated, it gives CSVAGTSGATDAQYF.

The sample holds a few counts of this clonotype. The chain recombines TRBV9 with TRBJ2-7, with D tentatively TRBD2 (7 bases). The CDR3 has 14 residues. The V gene lost 6 bases and the J gene lost 6 bases, with 19 bases spanning the gap. Germline CDR1 is SGDLS and CDR2 is YYNGEE. The CDR3 loop is CASTDNRASGEQYF. CDR3 DNA sequence: TGTGCCAGCACCGATAACAGGGCTAGCGGCGAGCAGTACTTC.

The V and J genes are TRBV27 and TRBJ2-4, with D hard to call. This CDR3 has 11 amino acids. Trimming left V 6 bases short and J 13 bases short, with 13 bases between. Germline CDR1 is MNHEY and CDR2 is SMNVEV (reference sequence). CDR3 loop: CASSTLEWQYF. The CDR3 region has the DNA TGTGCCAGCAGCACCCTAGAGTGGCAGTACTTC.

The chain employs TRBV5-1 and TRBJ1-4; the match to TRBD1 covers 8 bases. CDR1 and CDR2 from the germline V gene are SGHRS and YFSETQ. The V segment lost 3 bases and the J segment 7 bases; nucleotides outside the gene matches: 5. There are 14 residues in the CDR3. The CDR3 region has the DNA TGCGCCAGCAGCTCGACAGGGGTCGGTGAAAAACTGTTTTTT. Its protein is CASSSTGVGEKLFF. Together with reference TRBV5-1 and TRBJ1-4, the CDR3 gives the full variable domain: KAGVTQTPRYLIKTRGQQVTLSCSPISGHRSVSWYQQTPGQGLQFLFEYFSETQRNKGNFPGRFSGRQFSNSRSEMNVSTLELGDSALYLCASSSTGVGEKLFFGSGTQLSVL.

The chain couples TRBV25-1 to TRBJ1-1; D gene ambiguous. Trimming removed 7 bases at V and 1 base at J, with 10 bases between. Germline V lookup: CDR1 MGHDK, CDR2 SYGVNS. The CDR3 has 13 residues. The CDR3 region is CASKGPSNTEAFF. DNA of the CDR3: TGTGCCAGCAAAGGACCCTCGAACACTGAAGCTTTCTTT.

This clonotype is a singleton in its sample. The chain has TRBV3-1 and TRBJ2-7; 7 bases line up with TRBD2. J lost 2 bases, V lost 0 bases, and 4 bases had no gene match. Germline V gives CDR1 LGHDT, CDR2 YNNKEL (reference sequence). The CDR3 loop spans 15 amino acids. The CDR3 DNA is TGTGCCAGCAGCCAAGAGGGGGGGTGGACCTACGAGCAGTACTTC. Protein product: CASSQEGGWTYEQYF.

This clonotype was recorded a few times. V and J are TRBV2 and TRBJ2-7; 11 nucleotides line up with TRBD2. Unmatched junction bases numbered 5, after V lost 7 bases and J lost 6 bases. The V gene's germline CDR1 is SNHLY and CDR2 FYNNEI. The CDR3 runs 13 residues. The CDR3 nucleotides read TGTGCCAGCACCTTCGGGACTAGCGGCGAGCAGTACTTC. Protein: CASTFGTSGEQYF.

The V call is TRBV18, the J call TRBJ1-1; 7 bases are a match to TRBD1. Trimming took 5 bases from V and 6 from J; bases not matched to a gene: 3. Looked up from germline, CDR1 is KGHSH and CDR2 is LQKENI. CDR3 length equals 12 residues. CDR3 in amino acids: CASSGDSAEAFF. The CDR3 nucleotides are TGTGCCAGCTCAGGGGACAGCGCTGAAGCTTTCTTT.

The V call is TRBV2, the J call TRBJ2-1; D is ambiguous. Germline V gene data show CDR1 as SNHLY and CDR2 as FYNNEI. Trimming took 1 base from V and 11 from J, leaving 12 bases between them. The CDR3 is 13 residues long. Here the CDR3 DNA reads TGTGCCAGCAGTGAAGATAGGCGCCCACAGCAGTTCTTC. Its protein product is CASSEDRRPQQFF.

This clonotype was counted between two and nine times. The V and J genes are TRBV12-3 or TRBV12-4 and TRBJ2-7; 8 bases are a match to TRBD1. There are 13 residues in the CDR3. J gave up 5 bases and V 1 base, and 1 base lay outside the gene matches. For the CDR3, the DNA is TGTGCCAGCAGTTTAGACAGGGGGAACGAGCAGTACTTC. Residues: CASSLDRGNEQYF.

This clonotype turned up a few times. At one end the junction does not follow the germline gene, possibly because of a read error. The chain couples TRBV12-3 or TRBV12-4 to TRBJ2-7; no clear D. The CDR3 loop spans 16 amino acids. The DNA for the CDR3 is TGTGCCAGCAGTTTATCCGCGACATCGGTCTCCCACGAGCAGTACTTC. Translating it yields CASSLSATSVSHEQYF.

This clonotype was picked up one time. The chain's CDR3 is CSGGDRDYEQYF. CDR3 in DNA: TGCAGCGGAGGGGACAGGGACTACGAGCAGTACTTC. The J gene is TRBJ2-7, the V gene TRBV29-1, with 9 positions matching TRBD1. The ends lost 7 bases at V and 3 bases at J; junction bases unmatched: 4. This CDR3 is built from 12 residues. Germline CDR1 reads SQVTM; CDR2 reads ANQGSEA.

Of note for this clonotype: Mismatch with germline at one junction end may stem from a read error. J is TRBJ2-1 and V is TRBV20-1, with D possibly matching TRBD2 (6 bases). Germline V gene sequence: CDR1 DFQATT, CDR2 SNEGSKA (reference sequence). The CDR3 sequence is 15 residues long. CDR3 nucleotides: TGCAGTGCTAGAGGTCCAACGGGAGCCCACAATGAGCAGTTCTTT. It translates to CSARGPTGAHNEQFF.

The chain employs TRBV12-3 or TRBV12-4 and TRBJ1-1; tentatively, D is TRBD1 (5 bases). V dropped 7 bases and J dropped 6 bases, with 12 bases sitting between them. The CDR3 is 12 residues long. CDR3 sequence: CASTTDSSEAFF. The CDR3 nucleotides are TGTGCCAGCACAACCGACAGTTCTGAAGCTTTCTTT.

The rearrangement links TRBV12-3 or TRBV12-4 to TRBJ2-7; D remains unclear. With 7 bases removed from V and 0 bases from J, the gap between germline ends came to 13 bases. The CDR3 extends over 14 amino acids. The CDR3 region is CASNNRPSSYEQYF. CDR3 coding DNA: TGTGCCAGCAACAACCGTCCTAGCTCCTACGAGCAGTACTTC.

The chain carries TRBV6-5 and TRBJ2-1; D is ambiguous. With 0 bases removed from V and 5 bases from J, the gap between germline ends came to 2 bases. The CDR3 totals 12 residues. From germline, CDR1 is MNHEY and CDR2 SVGAGI. As DNA, the CDR3 is TGTGCCAGCAGTTACTCGAACAATGAGCAGTTCTTC. Translated, it gives CASSYSNNEQFF.

This clonotype was picked up one time. This chain links TRBV20-1 with TRBJ2-1; maybe TRBD1 (6 bases). The CDR3 loop spans 15 amino acids. The germline V gene has CDR1 DFQATT and CDR2 SNEGSKA (reference sequence). Deletions cut 6 bases from V and 0 bases from J, with 15 bases between. CDR3 in amino acids: CSARGRGSSYNEQFF. The CDR3 nucleotides read TGCAGTGCGAGGGGGAGAGGGAGCTCCTACAATGAGCAGTTCTTC.

This clonotype occurred a few times. The chain has TRBV12-3 or TRBV12-4 and TRBJ2-4; the D is unclear. The J call may be mistaken, given a closer DNA end match to TRBJ2-5. The CDR3 has 15 residues. Written as DNA, the CDR3 is TGTGCCAGCAGTCCTAGTCAATCCTACGGGGAGACCCAGTACTTC. This encodes CASSPSQSYGETQYF.

The sample holds a few counts of this clonotype. The CDR3 reads CSARDVFAGSSYNEQFF. The CDR3 DNA reads TGCAGTGCTAGAGATGTCTTCGCGGGAAGCTCCTACAATGAGCAGTTCTTC. The rearrangement links TRBV20-1 to TRBJ2-1, with a tentative D call TRBD2 (6 bases). Trimming took 0 bases from V and 0 from J, leaving 15 bases between them. CDR1 is DFQATT and CDR2 is SNEGSKA in the germline V gene (reference sequence). This CDR3 contains 17 residues.

This clonotype was recorded a few times. The chain recombines TRBV5-1 with TRBJ2-5; D is tentatively TRBD1 or TRBD2 (5 bases each). Trimming cost V 6 bases and J 0 bases, with 15 bases left between them. Germline V gives CDR1 SGHRS, CDR2 YFSETQ. The CDR3 has 15 residues. The CDR3 coding sequence is TGCGCCAGCAACCGGGACGGTCAGTACCAAGAGACCCAGTACTTC. Protein product: CASNRDGQYQETQYF.